This is a list of T cell receptor beta chains from one sample in a study of human T cells and chemical hapten exposure. TCRdb recomputed calls from the 5' RACE reads with MiXCR, one row per CDR3 protein. Here the sample spans about 140,000 distinct CDR3 sequences, roughly 4% being singletons. The receptors originated from a female donor in good health. The CDR3 runs from the conserved cysteine through the conserved F or W. Each record gives: CDR3 DNA, CDR3 protein, clone size, D gene, V gene, J gene. The D gene is left open where the match is weak. The listing skips clone size in some rows; elsewhere it reads once, few, many or a size class.

TGCAGTGCTAAGCCAGGGAAATATTCCTACGAGCAGTACTTC	CSAKPGKYSYEQYF	many	NA	TRBV20-1	TRBJ2-7
TGTGCCAGCAGCCCGGAAAGCACAGATACGCAGTATTTT	CASSPESTDTQYF	many	NA	TRBV7-9	TRBJ2-3
TGTGCCAGCACCTTCCGGGACAGGCCCTACGAGCAGTACTTC	CASTFRDRPYEQYF	NA	TRBD1	TRBV28	TRBJ2-7
TGCGCCAGCAGCTACTCAGCGGGGGCCCAAACCGGGGAGCTGTTTTTT	CASSYSAGAQTGELFF	many	TRBD2	TRBV4-1	TRBJ2-2
TGTGCCAGCAGTAGGGTTGTTGCCGGGGCAGGGGGCACCGGGGAGCTGTTTTTT	CASSRVVAGAGGTGELFF	NA	TRBD1	TRBV6-6	TRBJ2-2
TGTGCCAGCAGCTTATTGGATGTGGCTTTCTTT	CASSLLDVAFF	many	NA	TRBV7-9	TRBJ1-1
TGCAGTGCAGGGAATGAGCAGTTCTTC	CSAGNEQFF	many	NA	TRBV20-1	TRBJ2-1
TGTGCTGGGCAGGGGGCCTACTATGGCTACACCTTC	CAGQGAYYGYTF	many	TRBD1	TRBV2	TRBJ1-2
TGTGCCAGCAGCTTATTGGCAGGGATGGAGACCCAGTACTTC	CASSLLAGMETQYF	many	NA	TRBV7-3	TRBJ2-5
TGCGCCAGCACCTTGGGAGGGACGTATGGCTACACCTTC	CASTLGGTYGYTF	many	NA	TRBV5-1	TRBJ1-2
TGTGCCAGCAGTCAGACAGGGCGCACAGATACGCAGTATTTT	CASSQTGRTDTQYF	NA	TRBD1	TRBV12-3/TRBV12-4	TRBJ2-3
TGTGCCAGCAGCTTAGGTTGGAACACTGAAGCTTTCTTT	CASSLGWNTEAFF	many	NA	TRBV11-2	TRBJ1-1
TGTGCCAGCAGTTTAGCGACCTTAGGGAATTCACCCCTCCACTTT	CASSLATLGNSPLHF	many	NA	TRBV12-3/TRBV12-4	TRBJ1-6
TGTGCCATCAGTGAGTCTCCGGGACAGGTTTCGAATGAGCAGTTCTTC	CAISESPGQVSNEQFF	many	TRBD1	TRBV10-3	TRBJ2-1
TGCAGTGCTCCACTAAGATTTGGCCTTGAGGTCACAGATACGCAGTATTTT	CSAPLRFGLEVTDTQYF	NA	NA	TRBV20-1	TRBJ2-3
TGTGCCAGCAGCGTGCCTGCGGGTGAAGCTTTCTTT	CASSVPAGEAFF	NA	NA	TRBV7-9	TRBJ1-1
TGCGCCAGCAGCTTGCATTTTGGCGGGGGGTCCTACGAGCAGTACTTC	CASSLHFGGGSYEQYF	many	TRBD2	TRBV5-1	TRBJ2-7
TGTGCCATCCAAACACCAGGGTCTTTCTACGAGCAGTACTTC	CAIQTPGSFYEQYF	many	NA	TRBV10-3	TRBJ2-7
TGCAGTGGTGACAGGCCTTCCTACGAGCAGTACTTC	CSGDRPSYEQYF	NA	NA	TRBV20-1	TRBJ2-7
TGTGCCAGCAGTGAAGCACGGCGAGGGTCTCACAATGAGCAGTTCTTC	CASSEARRGSHNEQFF	many	NA	TRBV2	TRBJ2-1
TGTGCCAGCAGTAGGGACAGGGCTTCGGATGAAAAACTGTTTTTT	CASSRDRASDEKLFF	many	TRBD1	TRBV6-6	TRBJ1-4
TGTGCCAGCAGCCAAGATGGCCAGGGAGGTTTATTATTCGCTGAAGCTTTCTTT	CASSQDGQGGLLFAEAFF	many	NA	TRBV4-2	TRBJ1-1
TGTGCCAGTTCATTCCTCGTCAGGGGAACAGATTCACCCCTCCACTTT	CASSFLVRGTDSPLHF	many	NA	TRBV19	TRBJ1-6
TGTGCCATCACTAATTCCTTAACAGGGCTCCCGAACACCGGGGAGCTGTTTTTT	CAITNSLTGLPNTGELFF	few	NA	TRBV10-3	TRBJ2-2
TGCAGTGCTAGAGGCCGAAGACAACAGGCTACAGATACGCAGTATTTT	CSARGRRQQATDTQYF	many	NA	TRBV20-1	TRBJ2-3
TGCGCCAGCAGCCCGGTGGTACAGGGGGCTTGTTACACTGAAGCTTTCTTT	CASSPVVQGACYTEAFF	few	TRBD1	TRBV4-3	TRBJ1-1
TGTGCCAGCAGTTTAACCACGAGGGAGCAGTACTTC	CASSLTTREQYF	many	NA	TRBV12-3/TRBV12-4	TRBJ2-7
TGCAGTGCTAGAGATTTCATAGGAATGGATGGCTACACCTTC	CSARDFIGMDGYTF	many	NA	TRBV20-1	TRBJ1-2
TGTGCCAGCAGTTACTCGATCCGGGGGGGCGGCAATGAGCAGTTCTTC	CASSYSIRGGGNEQFF	NA	TRBD2	TRBV6-2/TRBV6-3	TRBJ2-1
TGTGCCAGCAGTTTATTCAGGGACAGTATCGGGTTGGATGAAAAACTGTTTTTT	CASSLFRDSIGLDEKLFF	many	TRBD1	TRBV28	TRBJ1-4
TGCGCCAGCAGCCAAGATAGCCTAGCTGGCGGGGAGCTGTTTTTT	CASSQDSLAGGELFF	many	NA	TRBV4-1	TRBJ2-2
TGTGCCAGCAGTTCCACAGGGAGTTCCCACTACGAGCAGTACTTC	CASSSTGSSHYEQYF	many	NA	TRBV12-3/TRBV12-4	TRBJ2-7
TGTGCCAGCTCACAGGGGACAGGGGCGACCCAGTACTTC	CASSQGTGATQYF	many	TRBD1	TRBV6-2/TRBV6-3	TRBJ2-5
TGTGCCAGCAGCTTGACCAGCCGAAATGAAAAACTGTTTTTT	CASSLTSRNEKLFF	many	NA	TRBV7-9	TRBJ1-4